This TCR beta chain appears in the sequencing data of a study of T-cell reconstitution after alpha-beta-depleted transplantation in children. The authors prepared the TCRbeta library with unique molecular identifiers. A single record per CDR3 protein comes from TCRdb applying MiXCR to the PCR reads. Among about 540,000 distinct CDR3 sequences listed, 25% to 30% were seen once. This clonotype was counted a few times. The CDR3 is made up of 15 amino acids. J gave up 6 bases and V 1 base, and 4 bases lay outside the gene matches. CDR1 and CDR2 (germline): LNHNV, YYDKDF (reference sequence). Specimen: PBMCs, collected before TCRalphabeta/CD19-depleted stem cell transplant. This clonotype originated in a boy under three years old with Wiskott-Aldrich syndrome, due to receive a stem cell transplant. V usage is TRBV15 and J usage is TRBJ2-1, with 9 bases identical to TRBD2. CDR3 nucleotide sequence: TGTGCCACCAGCAGAGGGCTAGCGGGGCCCAATGAGCAGTTCTTC. This translates into CATSRGLAGPNEQFF.